Listed here are 9 T cell receptor beta chains from one sample, sequenced in a study of shared clonotypes between healthy human individuals. Some clones are missing from TCRdb's copy, which holds only in-frame ones; the method was immunoSEQ multiplex PCR. The sample includes about 600,000 clones, roughly 97% of them seen just once. The sequencing sample was made of naive CD4+ T cells sorted from blood. Sample subset: CD45RA+ positively selected. These receptors came from a woman in her 30s in good health.

The rearrangement uses TRBV18 and TRBJ1-3; 7 bases map to TRBD1. This CDR3 contains 18 residues. J was trimmed by 0 bases and V by 2 bases; bases with no gene match: 10. The V gene's germline CDR1 is KGHSH and CDR2 LQKENI. The CDR3, as DNA: TGTGCCAGCTCACCAGTGCCCCTGGACAGGATCTCTGGAAACACCATATATTTT. Residues: CASSPVPLDRISGNTIYF.

The chain combines TRBV10-2 with TRBJ1-5; unclear D gene. This CDR3 is 19 amino acids long. Germline CDR1 reads WSHSY; CDR2 reads SAAADI. V dropped 2 bases and J dropped 3 bases, with 23 bases sitting between them. The DNA for the CDR3 is TGCGCCAGCAGTGAGCCCAATTTGAACGGACGGGGAGTCAATCAGCCCCAGCATTTT. Protein product: CASSEPNLNGRGVNQPQHF.

This sequence joins TRBV4-2 and TRBJ2-1, with TRBD2 identical over 10 bases. V lost 1 base to trimming and J lost 4 bases; unmatched junction nucleotides: 4. Germline V gene lookup returns CDR1 LGHNA and CDR2 YNFKEQ. CDR3 length equals 16 residues. The CDR3 region is CASSQAGTSVYNEQFF. In DNA form, the CDR3 reads TGTGCCAGCAGCCAAGCCGGGACTAGCGTTTACAATGAGCAGTTCTTC.

The chain uses TRBV4-1 and TRBJ2-3; D is ambiguous. Trimming took 3 bases from V and 0 from J, leaving 13 bases between them. The CDR3 covers 16 residues. Germline CDR1 is MGHRA and CDR2 is YSYEKL. The CDR3 region is CASSQGWVSSTDTQYF. CDR3 nucleotide sequence: TGCGCCAGCAGCCAGGGATGGGTATCTAGCACAGATACGCAGTATTTT.

The chain combines TRBV18 with TRBJ2-3; 8 positions match TRBD2. CDR1 is KGHSH and CDR2 is LQKENI in the germline V gene. Trimming at V came to 2 bases and at J to 2 bases, leaving 9 bases not matched to a gene. This CDR3 is built from 17 residues. The CDR3 DNA reads TGTGCCAGCTCACCATGGACCGCGGGAGGTCACACAGATACGCAGTATTTT. This sequence encodes CASSPWTAGGHTDTQYF.

The table lists this clone with a count of one. The gene calls are TRBV28 and TRBJ2-7; 8 bases line up with TRBD1. CDR1 MDHEN and CDR2 SYDVKM come from the germline V gene. V was clipped by 3 bases and J by 7 bases; unmatched bases: 8. The CDR3 runs to 14 residues. Written as DNA, the CDR3 is TGTGCCAGCAGTTTGGGAGACAGGGGTATAGAGCAGTACTTC. Its translation: CASSLGDRGIEQYF.

This clone has a single count. The CDR3 DNA reads TGTGCCAGCAGTTACTCGGGACAGCGGTACGAGCAGTACTTC. Translating gives CASSYSGQRYEQYF. The chain has TRBV6-6 and TRBJ2-7; the match to TRBD1 covers 7 bases. Trimming removed 0 bases from V and 4 bases from J; junction bases left unmatched: 3. Per germline, CDR1 MNHNY and CDR2 SVGAGI (reference sequence). This CDR3 comprises 14 residues.

The V and J genes are TRBV5-4 and TRBJ1-4; D may be TRBD1 (6 bases). V dropped 3 bases and J dropped 5 bases, with 14 bases sitting between them. This CDR3 region has 15 residues. The germline CDR1 and CDR2 sequences are SGHNT and YYREEE (reference sequence). In DNA, the CDR3 is TGTGCCAGCAGCTCATTGACGACAGGCAATGAAAAACTGTTTTTT. It encodes CASSSLTTGNEKLFF.

This rearrangement joins TRBV7-2 to TRBJ2-2; TRBD2 aligns across 10 bases. From germline, CDR1 is SGHTA and CDR2 FQGNSA. Losses at the gene ends were 3 bases for V and 7 bases for J; bases not matched to a gene: 11. There are 17 residues in the CDR3. CDR3 coding DNA: TGTGCCAGCAGCTTCACTCGGACTAGCGGCCCGAGCGGGGAGCTGTTTTTT. This sequence encodes CASSFTRTSGPSGELFF.